The 25 T cell receptor beta chains in this list originate from one sample, sequenced in a study of T cell changes during pregnancy in multiple sclerosis. Using immunoSEQ multiplex PCR, the repertoire was profiled, and TCRdb retains in-frame clones only, with some absent. Of more than 60,000 clones in the sample, approximately 91% were seen once. The sequenced sample was peripheral blood, obtained in the second trimester of pregnancy. These receptors were collected from a female donor with multiple sclerosis, enrolled in a pregnancy study.

V gene TRBV5-1 combines with J gene TRBJ1-1, with 7 positions matching TRBD1. CDR1 SGHRS and CDR2 YFSETQ come from the germline V gene. J was trimmed by 5 bases and V by 4 bases; bases with no gene match: 8. This CDR3 contains 14 residues. The DNA for the CDR3 is TGCGCCAGCAGCCGACCGACAGGGCCGACTGAAGCTTTCTTT. Amino acid sequence: CASSRPTGPTEAFF.

This clone has just a few counts. This CDR3 reads CSVAQRQNTEAFF. CDR3 DNA: TGCAGCGTTGCCCAACGACAGAACACTGAAGCTTTCTTT. The rearrangement links TRBV29-1 to TRBJ1-1, with D hard to call. CDR3 length: 13 residues. Trimming left V 4 bases short and J 1 base short, with 10 bases between. Looked up from germline, CDR1 is SQVTM and CDR2 is ANQGSEA.

The chain carries TRBV12-5 and TRBJ1-1, with 7 positions matching TRBD1. The CDR3 extends over 15 amino acids. CDR1 is LGHNT, CDR2 FRNRAP, per germline. V dropped 1 base and J dropped 4; count of bases not matched to a gene: 6. The CDR3, as DNA: TGTGCTAGTGGTTTGGCCCAGACAGGGAGCACTGAAGCTTTCTTT. Its protein is CASGLAQTGSTEAFF.

This chain links TRBV27 with TRBJ2-2, with D unclear. CDR1 and CDR2 from the germline V gene are MNHEY and SMNVEV (reference sequence). The CDR3 has 12 residues. The CDR3 region is CVSNSYTGELFF. The CDR3 DNA reads as TGTGTTTCAAACAGCTACACCGGGGAGCTGTTTTTT.

The gene calls are TRBV4-2 and TRBJ2-5; 10 positions match TRBD2. Germline V gene sequence: CDR1 LGHNA, CDR2 YNFKEQ. Trimming cost V 0 bases and J 5 bases; bases outside gene matches: 9. This CDR3 spans 17 amino acids. The CDR3 region is CASSQDGPAGGVETQYF. The DNA of the CDR3 is TGTGCCAGCAGCCAAGATGGGCCAGCGGGGGGGGTTGAGACCCAGTACTTC.

The rearrangement joins TRBV7-9 to TRBJ1-2; 7 bases align to TRBD1. V lost 5 bases to trimming and J lost 6 bases; unmatched junction nucleotides: 12. The germline V gene has CDR1 SEHNR and CDR2 FQNEAQ (reference sequence). This CDR3 is 15 amino acids long. CDR3 amino acids: CASSTPRDRDDGYTF. The CDR3 coding sequence is TGTGCCAGCAGCACGCCGAGAGACAGGGACGATGGCTACACCTTC. Full variable domain (rest looked up from reference TRBV7-9 and TRBJ1-2): DTGVSQNPRHKITKRGQNVTFRCDPISEHNRLYWYRQTLGQGPEFLTYFQNEAQLEKSRLLSDRFSAERPKGSFSTLEIQRTEQGDSAMYLCASSTPRDRDDGYTFGSGTRLTVV.

The chain links TRBV7-2 to TRBJ1-2; the match to TRBD1 covers 7 bases. The germline CDR1 and CDR2 sequences are SGHTA and FQGNSA. The CDR3 is 14 residues long. Trimming cost V 5 bases and J 5 bases; bases outside gene matches: 8. This chain's CDR3 is CASSTYTGEYGYTF. CDR3 nucleotides: TGTGCCAGCAGCACGTACACAGGGGAGTATGGCTACACCTTC.

The CDR3, as DNA: TGTGCCAGCAGCTTGGAAGTAGCGGGAGACGAGCAGTACTTC. This encodes CASSLEVAGDEQYF. The chain has TRBV5-4 and TRBJ2-7; 9 nucleotides line up with TRBD2. Trimming removed 0 bases from V and 5 bases from J; junction bases left unmatched: 3. The CDR3 runs 14 residues. Germline V gene sequence: CDR1 SGHNT, CDR2 YYREEE (reference sequence).

The genes are TRBV12-5 and TRBJ2-2, with 7 bases matching TRBD1. Unmatched junction bases numbered 7, after V lost 7 bases and J lost 2 bases. Germline CDR1 is LGHNT and CDR2 is FRNRAP. CDR3 length equals 15 residues. The CDR3 here is CASADRDGNTGELFF. CDR3 nucleotide sequence: TGTGCTAGTGCTGACAGGGACGGAAACACCGGGGAGCTGTTTTTT.

This clone was found many times. The rearrangement uses TRBV4-1 and TRBJ2-7; TRBD1 matches at 8 bases. The germline gives CDR1 MGHRA, CDR2 YSYEKL. This CDR3 spans 18 amino acids. The V segment lost 0 bases and the J segment 3 bases; nucleotides outside the gene matches: 13. The CDR3 sequence is CASSQDPGSGGFVYEQYF. The CDR3 nucleotides are TGCGCCAGCAGCCAAGACCCAGGGTCAGGGGGCTTCGTCTACGAGCAGTACTTC.

The chain employs TRBV6-1 and TRBJ2-7; TRBD2 matches at 8 bases. Germline V gene sequence: CDR1 MNHNS, CDR2 SASEGT. This CDR3 is 15 amino acids long. After removal of 7 bases from V and 1 base from J, the junction contained 9 bases not matched to a gene. CDR3 nucleotides: TGTGCCAGCATGTTCACTAGCGGAGGATCCTACGAGCAGTACTTC. Protein sequence: CASMFTSGGSYEQYF.

The rearrangement links TRBV7-2 to TRBJ1-3; D remains unclear. The CDR3 has 14 amino acids. Germline CDR1 and CDR2: SGHTA and FQGNSA. Trimming left V 3 bases short and J 0 bases short, with 6 bases between. The CDR3: CASSFRVSGNTIYF. The CDR3 bases are TGTGCCAGCAGCTTCCGTGTCTCTGGAAACACCATATATTTT.

CDR3 nucleotides: TGCAGCGTTGAAGACCGGGACAGGGAATTGAATGAGCAGTTCTTC. It specifies CSVEDRDRELNEQFF. The chain links TRBV29-1 to TRBJ2-1; 9 bases are shared with TRBD1. Trimming took 0 bases from V and 7 from J; bases not matched to a gene: 7. CDR3 size: 15 residues. The germline gives CDR1 SQVTM, CDR2 ANQGSEA.

The J gene is TRBJ2-4, the V gene TRBV5-8; a possible D gene is TRBD2 (7 bases). Trimming cost V 0 bases and J 0 bases, with 13 bases left between them. Germline V lookup: CDR1 SGHTS, CDR2 YDEGEE. This CDR3 is 17 amino acids long. In DNA, the CDR3 is TGTGCCAGCAGCTTGGCTTTCGGGGGGCAAGCCAAAAACATTCAGTACTTC. Residues: CASSLAFGGQAKNIQYF.

The rearrangement joins TRBV9 to TRBJ2-1; 12 bases match TRBD2. Germline-derived CDR1 and CDR2 are SGDLS and YYNGEE. The junction had 6 bases not matched to a gene; V was cut back by 4 bases and J by 7 bases. This CDR3 has 15 amino acids. DNA for the CDR3: TGTGCCAGCAGCATATCCGGGACTAGCGGGAATGAGCAGTTCTTC. This codes for CASSISGTSGNEQFF.

The rearrangement joins TRBV7-9 to TRBJ2-3; 8 bases align to TRBD2. V shed 0 bases, J shed 6 bases, and the junction held 5 bases outside the gene matches. This CDR3 has 15 residues. CDR1 is SEHNR, CDR2 FQNEAQ, per germline (reference sequence). Here the CDR3 reads CASSLASGSGDTQYF. Here the CDR3 DNA reads TGTGCCAGCAGCTTAGCCAGCGGGAGTGGGGATACGCAGTATTTT.

This chain uses TRBV9 with TRBJ2-5; no reliable D call. V lost 0 bases and J 7 bases, leaving 13 bases between the germline ends. CDR1 is SGDLS, CDR2 YYNGEE, per germline. The CDR3 totals 14 residues. CDR3 in DNA: TGTGCCAGCAGCGTAGCCAGAACCTCAGGGACCCAGTACTTC. This translates into CASSVARTSGTQYF.

The chain employs TRBV7-2 and TRBJ2-4; TRBD2 agrees at 12 bases. Germline loops: CDR1 SGHTA, CDR2 FQGNSA. The CDR3 consists of 16 residues. V dropped 5 bases and J dropped 3; count of bases not matched to a gene: 5. In nucleotides, the CDR3 is TGTGCCAGCAGCCCTAGGACTAGCGGGGACAAAAACATTCAGTACTTC. This translates into CASSPRTSGDKNIQYF.

This clone turned up a few times. The chain combines TRBV2 with TRBJ2-2; the D is unclear. The V gene lost 5 bases and the J gene lost 6 bases, with 16 bases spanning the gap. The CDR3 sequence is 15 residues long. Germline lookup yields CDR1 SNHLY and CDR2 FYNNEI. The CDR3 here is CASSSGELSPGELFF. CDR3 nucleotides: TGTGCCAGCAGTTCCGGAGAATTGTCACCCGGGGAGCTGTTTTTT. The complete variable domain, with remaining parts taken from reference TRBV2 and TRBJ2-2, reads EPEVTQTPSHQVTQMGQEVILRCVPISNHLYFYWYRQILGQKVEFLVSFYNNEISEKSEIFDDQFSVERPDGSNFTLKIRSTKLEDSAMYFCASSSGELSPGELFFGEGSRLTVL.

V is TRBV6-1 and J is TRBJ1-1, with D tentatively TRBD1 (5 bases). V was clipped by 8 bases and J by 1 base, with 11 bases between them. The CDR3 has 13 amino acids. CDR1 and CDR2 from the germline V gene are MNHNS and SASEGT. The CDR3 here is CASGAGWNTEAFF. CDR3 DNA sequence: TGTGCCAGCGGAGCAGGGTGGAACACTGAAGCTTTCTTT.

This sequence joins TRBV15 and TRBJ2-3; D may be TRBD2 (5 bases). Germline V lookup: CDR1 LNHNV, CDR2 YYDKDF (reference sequence). The CDR3 totals 15 residues. Trimming removed 1 base at V and 1 base at J, with 9 bases between. The CDR3 region is CATSRGSARTDTQYF. The CDR3 DNA sequence: TGTGCCACCAGCAGAGGTAGCGCCCGCACAGATACGCAGTATTTT.

V gene TRBV20-1 combines with J gene TRBJ1-1, with D perhaps TRBD1 (5 bases). V lost 8 bases and J 3 bases, leaving 10 bases between the germline ends. CDR1 is DFQATT, CDR2 SNEGSKA, per germline (reference sequence). The CDR3 has 11 residues. The CDR3 reads CSLPGDTEAFF. CDR3 nucleotides: TGCAGTCTACCGGGGGACACTGAAGCTTTCTTT.

The chain recombines TRBV27 with TRBJ1-5; no clear D. The CDR3 extends over 18 amino acids. Trimming left V 0 bases short and J 2 bases short, with 17 bases between. Germline CDR1 is MNHEY and CDR2 is SMNVEV (reference sequence). The CDR3: CASSLSSPAGAGNQPQHF. The CDR3 DNA reads TGTGCCAGCAGTTTATCGTCTCCTGCGGGCGCCGGCAATCAGCCCCAGCATTTT.

This sequence joins TRBV30 and TRBJ1-2; D might be TRBD1 (5 bases). Germline V gene data show CDR1 as GTSNPN and CDR2 as SVGIG (reference sequence). The CDR3 totals 13 residues. V gave up 5 bases and J gave up 8 bases, with 18 bases separating them. CDR3 in amino acids: CAWGQGARWGYTF. CDR3 nucleotide sequence: TGTGCCTGGGGCCAGGGTGCCCGGTGGGGCTACACCTTC.

The V gene is TRBV2, the J gene TRBJ2-2; 7 bases are shared with TRBD2. The CDR3 has 14 amino acids. Germline V lookup: CDR1 SNHLY, CDR2 FYNNEI. V trimming: 7 bases; J trimming: 4 bases; junction bases outside the gene matches: 6. CDR3 nucleotide sequence: TGTGCCAGCACTAGGGGAGGGAGCACCGGGGAGCTGTTTTTT. This gives the protein CASTRGGSTGELFF.